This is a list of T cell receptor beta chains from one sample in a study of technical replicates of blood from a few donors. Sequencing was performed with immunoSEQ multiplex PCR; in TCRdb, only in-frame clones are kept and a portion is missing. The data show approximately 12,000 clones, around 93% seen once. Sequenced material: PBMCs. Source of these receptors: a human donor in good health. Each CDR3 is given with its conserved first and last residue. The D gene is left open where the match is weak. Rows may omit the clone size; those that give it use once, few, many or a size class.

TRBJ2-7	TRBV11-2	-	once	CASSRLLGPNSPYEQYF	TGTGCCAGCAGCCGCTTACTGGGGCCAAACAGCCCCTACGAGCAGTACTTC
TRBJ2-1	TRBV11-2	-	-	CASSPLAGQTYNEQFF	TGTGCCAGCAGCCCATTAGCGGGACAGACCTACAATGAGCAGTTCTTC
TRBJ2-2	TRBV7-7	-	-	CASSHRGSGNTGELFF	TGTGCCAGCAGCCATAGAGGTAGCGGCAACACCGGGGAGCTGTTTTTT
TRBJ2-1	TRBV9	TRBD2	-	CASSVGAGGPSYNEQFF	TGTGCCAGCAGCGTAGGAGCGGGAGGGCCCTCTTACAATGAGCAGTTCTTC
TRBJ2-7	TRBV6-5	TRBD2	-	CASTRTSGSVGQYF	TGTGCCAGCACCCGGACTAGCGGGAGCGTGGGGCAGTACTTC
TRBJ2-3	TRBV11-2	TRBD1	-	CASSLSGQGVVDTQYF	TGTGCCAGCAGCTTATCGGGACAGGGTGTAGTAGATACGCAGTATTTT
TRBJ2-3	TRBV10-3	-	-	CAISDKGVTDTQYF	TGTGCCATCAGTGACAAAGGGGTTACAGATACGCAGTATTTT
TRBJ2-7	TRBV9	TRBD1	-	CASSGTGGSYEQYF	TGTGCCAGCAGCGGGACAGGGGGCTCCTACGAGCAGTACTTC
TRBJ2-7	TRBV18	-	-	CASSHTRDLAYEQYF	TGTGCCAGCTCACATACTAGAGACCTTGCCTACGAGCAGTACTTC
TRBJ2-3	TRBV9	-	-	CASSPFTDTQYF	TGTGCCAGCAGCCCCTTTACAGATACGCAGTATTTT
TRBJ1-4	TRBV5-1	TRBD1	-	CASSLTGRRGEKLFF	TGCGCCAGCAGCCTGACAGGGAGGCGAGGGGAAAAACTGTTTTTT
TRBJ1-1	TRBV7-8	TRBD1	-	CASSLTGFYTEAFF	TGTGCCAGCAGCCTGACAGGGTTTTACACTGAAGCTTTCTTT
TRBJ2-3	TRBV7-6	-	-	CASSFSEDTQYF	TGTGCCAGCAGCTTTAGCGAGGATACGCAGTATTTT
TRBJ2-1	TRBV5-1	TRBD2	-	CASRGGASGSLYNEQFF	TGCGCCAGCAGGGGAGGGGCTAGCGGGAGTCTCTACAATGAGCAGTTCTTC
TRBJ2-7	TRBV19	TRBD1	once	CASSELQGNSYEQYF	TGTGCCAGTAGTGAACTACAGGGGAACTCCTACGAGCAGTACTTC
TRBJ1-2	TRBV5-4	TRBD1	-	CASSLTGAQNYGYTF	TGTGCCAGCAGCTTGACAGGGGCCCAGAACTATGGCTACACCTTC
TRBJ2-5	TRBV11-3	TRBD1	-	CASSPGQGAWQTQYF	TGTGCCAGCAGCCCAGGACAGGGGGCTTGGCAGACCCAGTACTTC
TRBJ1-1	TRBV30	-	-	CAWTLGEGWDTEAFF	TGTGCCTGGACCCTCGGGGAGGGTTGGGACACTGAAGCTTTCTTT
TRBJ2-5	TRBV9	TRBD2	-	CASSVVGSGGGETQYF	TGTGCCAGCAGCGTAGTAGGATCGGGAGGAGGAGAGACCCAGTACTTC
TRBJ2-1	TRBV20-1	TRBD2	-	CSASGLAGQFF	TGCAGTGCTTCGGGACTAGCGGGTCAGTTCTTC
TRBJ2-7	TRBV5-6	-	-	CASSVYYEQYF	TGTGCCAGCAGCGTCTACTACGAGCAGTACTTC
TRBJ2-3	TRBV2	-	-	CASSEPLSADTQYF	TGTGCCAGCAGTGAACCTCTGTCCGCAGATACGCAGTATTTT
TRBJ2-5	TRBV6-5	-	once	CASRLQGGLGETQYF	TGTGCCAGTAGATTACAGGGTGGGCTGGGAGAGACCCAGTACTTC
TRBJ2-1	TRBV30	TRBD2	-	CAWNGLAYNEQFF	TGTGCCTGGAACGGACTAGCTTACAATGAGCAGTTCTTC
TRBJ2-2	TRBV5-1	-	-	CASSLGQTNTGELFF	TGCGCCAGCAGCCTTGGACAGACGAACACCGGGGAGCTGTTTTTT
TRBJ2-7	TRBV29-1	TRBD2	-	CSVEDREPGTSGSNSSYEQYF	TGCAGCGTTGAGGATAGGGAACCCGGGACTAGCGGGAGTAATAGCTCCTACGAGCAGTACTTC
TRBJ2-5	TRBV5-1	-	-	CASSLDRETQYF	TGCGCCAGCAGCTTGGACAGGGAGACCCAGTACTTC
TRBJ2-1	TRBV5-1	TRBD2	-	CASSWGYVTSLYNEQFF	TGCGCCAGCAGCTGGGGGTACGTGACTAGCCTATACAATGAGCAGTTCTTC
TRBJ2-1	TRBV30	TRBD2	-	CARDRTSGNYNEQFF	TGTGCCCGTGATCGGACTAGCGGGAACTACAATGAGCAGTTCTTC
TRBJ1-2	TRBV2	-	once	CASSAGGTNYGYTF	TGTGCCAGCAGTGCTGGGGGGACTAACTATGGCTACACCTTC
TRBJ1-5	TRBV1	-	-	CTSSQETLRGPTTGFSNQPQHF	TGCACCAGCAGCCAAGAAACTCTTCGGGGGCCGACGACAGGGTTTAGCAATCAGCCCCAGCATTTT
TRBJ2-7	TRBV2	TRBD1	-	CASGQGYEQYF	TGTGCCAGTGGACAGGGGTACGAGCAGTACTTC
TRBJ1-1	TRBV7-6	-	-	CASSPMEGTEAFF	TGTGCCAGCAGCCCCATGGAGGGAACTGAAGCTTTCTTT
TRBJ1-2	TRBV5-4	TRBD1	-	CASSLGQGNGYTF	TGTGCCAGCAGCTTGGGACAGGGTAACGGCTACACCTTC
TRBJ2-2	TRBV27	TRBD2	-	CASRVLAGDTGELFF	TGTGCCAGCAGAGTACTAGCGGGAGACACCGGGGAGCTGTTTTTT
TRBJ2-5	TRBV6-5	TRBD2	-	CASSWTGTSGQETQYF	TGTGCCAGCAGTTGGACCGGGACTAGCGGCCAAGAGACCCAGTACTTC
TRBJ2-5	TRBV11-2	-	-	CASSLMGLQSETQYF	TGTGCCAGCAGCTTAATGGGGCTGCAGTCAGAGACCCAGTACTTC
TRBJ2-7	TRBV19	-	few	CASSPRTIYEQYF	TGTGCCAGTAGTCCTAGGACTATCTACGAGCAGTACTTC
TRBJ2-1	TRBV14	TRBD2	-	CASSQGSAGGPYNEQFF	TGTGCCAGCAGCCAAGGGTCGGCGGGAGGGCCGTACAATGAGCAGTTCTTC